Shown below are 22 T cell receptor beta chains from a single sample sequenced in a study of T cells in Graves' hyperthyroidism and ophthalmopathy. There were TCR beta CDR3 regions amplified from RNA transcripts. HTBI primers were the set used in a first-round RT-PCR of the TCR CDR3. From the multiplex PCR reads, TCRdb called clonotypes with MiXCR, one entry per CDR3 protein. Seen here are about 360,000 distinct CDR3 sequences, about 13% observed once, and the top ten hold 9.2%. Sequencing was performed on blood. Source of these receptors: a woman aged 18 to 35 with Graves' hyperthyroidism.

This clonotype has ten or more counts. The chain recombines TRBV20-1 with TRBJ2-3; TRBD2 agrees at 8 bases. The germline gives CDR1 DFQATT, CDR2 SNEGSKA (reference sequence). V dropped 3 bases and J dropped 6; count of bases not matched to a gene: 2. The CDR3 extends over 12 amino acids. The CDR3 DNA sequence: TGCAGTGCTAGCGGGGGGGAGGATACGCAGTATTTT. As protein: CSASGGEDTQYF.

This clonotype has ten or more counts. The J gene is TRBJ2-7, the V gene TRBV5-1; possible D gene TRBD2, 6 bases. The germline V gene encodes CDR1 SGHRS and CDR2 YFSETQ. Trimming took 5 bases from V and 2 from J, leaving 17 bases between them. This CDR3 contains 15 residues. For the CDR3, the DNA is TGCGCCAGCAGTGTCCTAGCGCAGGACACCTACGAGCAGTACTTC. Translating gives CASSVLAQDTYEQYF.

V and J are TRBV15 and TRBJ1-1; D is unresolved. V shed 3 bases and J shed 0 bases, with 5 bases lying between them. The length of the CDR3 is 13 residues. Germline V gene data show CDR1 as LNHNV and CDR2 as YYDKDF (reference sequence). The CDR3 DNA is TGTGCCACCAGCAGCCAAGTGAACACTGAAGCTTTCTTT. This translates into CATSSQVNTEAFF.

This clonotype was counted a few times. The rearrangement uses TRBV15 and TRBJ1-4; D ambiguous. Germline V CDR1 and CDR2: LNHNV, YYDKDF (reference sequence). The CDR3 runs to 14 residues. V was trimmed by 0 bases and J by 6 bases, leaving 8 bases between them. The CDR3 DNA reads TGTGCCACCAGCAGAGACAGCGGCGATGAAAAACTGTTTTTT. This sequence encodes CATSRDSGDEKLFF.

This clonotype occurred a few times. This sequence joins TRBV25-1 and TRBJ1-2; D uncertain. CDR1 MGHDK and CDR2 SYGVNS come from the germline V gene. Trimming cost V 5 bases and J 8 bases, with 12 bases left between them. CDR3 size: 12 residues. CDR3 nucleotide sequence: TGTGCCAGCAGTTTAGGAGGGCAAGGCTACACCTTC. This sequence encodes CASSLGGQGYTF.

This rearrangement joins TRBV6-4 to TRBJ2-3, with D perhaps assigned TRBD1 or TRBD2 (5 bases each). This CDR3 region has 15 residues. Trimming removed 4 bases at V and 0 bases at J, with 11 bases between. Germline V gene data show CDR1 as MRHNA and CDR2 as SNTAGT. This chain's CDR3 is CASSAGHTSTDTQYF. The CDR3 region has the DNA TGTGCCAGCAGTGCGGGGCACACTAGCACAGATACGCAGTATTTT.

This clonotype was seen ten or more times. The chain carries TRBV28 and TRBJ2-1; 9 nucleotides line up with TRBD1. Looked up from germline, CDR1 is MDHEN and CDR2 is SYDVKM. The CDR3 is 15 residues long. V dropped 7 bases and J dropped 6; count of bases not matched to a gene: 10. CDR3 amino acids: CASTSRQGEFNEQFF. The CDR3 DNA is TGTGCCAGCACCTCTCGACAGGGGGAATTCAATGAGCAGTTCTTC.

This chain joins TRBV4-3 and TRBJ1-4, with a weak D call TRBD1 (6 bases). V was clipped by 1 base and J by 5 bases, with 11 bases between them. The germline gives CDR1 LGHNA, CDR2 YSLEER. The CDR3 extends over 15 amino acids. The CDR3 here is CASSQAGTYNEKLFF. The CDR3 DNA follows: TGCGCCAGCAGCCAAGCCGGGACATACAATGAAAAACTGTTTTTT.

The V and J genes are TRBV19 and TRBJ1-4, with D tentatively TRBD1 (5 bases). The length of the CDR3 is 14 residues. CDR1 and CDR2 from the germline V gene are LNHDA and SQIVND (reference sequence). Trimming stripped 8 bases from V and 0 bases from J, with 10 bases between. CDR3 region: CASWGSPTNEKLFF. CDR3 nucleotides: TGTGCCAGTTGGGGCTCGCCAACTAATGAAAAACTGTTTTTT.

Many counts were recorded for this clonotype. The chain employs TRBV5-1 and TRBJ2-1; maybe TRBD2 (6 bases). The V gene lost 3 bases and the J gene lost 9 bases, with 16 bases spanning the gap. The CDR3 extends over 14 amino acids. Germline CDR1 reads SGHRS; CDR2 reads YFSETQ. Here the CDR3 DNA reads TGCGCCAGCAGCTCCGGGACTGAACGTCGTGAGCAGTTCTTC. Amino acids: CASSSGTERREQFF. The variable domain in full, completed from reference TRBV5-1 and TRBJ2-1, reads KAGVTQTPRYLIKTRGQQVTLSCSPISGHRSVSWYQQTPGQGLQFLFEYFSETQRNKGNFPGRFSGRQFSNSRSEMNVSTLELGDSALYLCASSSGTERREQFFGPGTRLTVL.

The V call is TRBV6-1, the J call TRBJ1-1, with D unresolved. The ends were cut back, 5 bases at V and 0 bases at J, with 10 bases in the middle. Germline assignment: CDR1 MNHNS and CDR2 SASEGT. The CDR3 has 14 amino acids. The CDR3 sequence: CASSHRRLNTEAFF. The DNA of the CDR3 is TGTGCCAGCAGTCATCGCCGGTTGAACACTGAAGCTTTCTTT.

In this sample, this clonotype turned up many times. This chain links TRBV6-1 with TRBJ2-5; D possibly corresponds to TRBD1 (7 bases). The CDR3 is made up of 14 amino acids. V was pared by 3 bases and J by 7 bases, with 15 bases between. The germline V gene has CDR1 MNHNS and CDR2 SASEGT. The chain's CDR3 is CASSEPAQGGTQYF. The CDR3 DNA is TGTGCCAGCAGTGAGCCCGCCCAGGGGGGGACCCAGTACTTC.

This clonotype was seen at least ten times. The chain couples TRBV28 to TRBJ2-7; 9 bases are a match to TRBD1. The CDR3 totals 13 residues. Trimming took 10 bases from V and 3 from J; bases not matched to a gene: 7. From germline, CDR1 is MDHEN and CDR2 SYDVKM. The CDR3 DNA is TGTGCCATTTCCCGGGACAGGGACTACGAGCAGTACTTC. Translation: CAISRDRDYEQYF.

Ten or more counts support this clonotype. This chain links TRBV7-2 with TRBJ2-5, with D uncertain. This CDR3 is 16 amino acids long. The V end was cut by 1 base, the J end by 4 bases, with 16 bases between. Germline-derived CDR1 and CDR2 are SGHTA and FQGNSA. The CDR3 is CASSLDDLRSRETQYF. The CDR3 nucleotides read TGTGCCAGCAGCTTAGACGACCTACGGTCTCGAGAGACCCAGTACTTC.

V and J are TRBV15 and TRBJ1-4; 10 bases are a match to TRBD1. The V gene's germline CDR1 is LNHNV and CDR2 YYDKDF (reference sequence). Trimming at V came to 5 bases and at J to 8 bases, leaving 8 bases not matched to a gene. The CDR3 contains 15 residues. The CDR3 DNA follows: TGTGCCACCAGCGGAAGGACAGGGGGAAGAGAAAAACTGTTTTTT. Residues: CATSGRTGGREKLFF.

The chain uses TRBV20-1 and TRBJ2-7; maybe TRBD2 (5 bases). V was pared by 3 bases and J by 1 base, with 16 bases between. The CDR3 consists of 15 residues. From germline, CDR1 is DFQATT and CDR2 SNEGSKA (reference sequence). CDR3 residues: CSASEPEVASYEQYF. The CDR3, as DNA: TGCAGTGCTAGTGAACCGGAGGTCGCTTCCTACGAGCAGTACTTC.

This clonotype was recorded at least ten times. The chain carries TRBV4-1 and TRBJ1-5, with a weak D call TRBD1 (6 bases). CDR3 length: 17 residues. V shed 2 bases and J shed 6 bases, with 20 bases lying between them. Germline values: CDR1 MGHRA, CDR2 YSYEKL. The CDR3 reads CASSQPRITGIGQPQHF. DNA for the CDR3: TGCGCCAGCAGCCAACCACGTATTACAGGGATTGGTCAGCCCCAGCATTTT.

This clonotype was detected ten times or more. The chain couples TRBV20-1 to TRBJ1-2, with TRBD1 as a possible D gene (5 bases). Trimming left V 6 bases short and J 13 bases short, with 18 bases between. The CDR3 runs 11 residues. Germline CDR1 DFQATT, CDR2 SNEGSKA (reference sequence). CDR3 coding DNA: TGCAGTGCCAGGGCAGGCCGTAGGGGCACCTTC. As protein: CSARAGRRGTF.

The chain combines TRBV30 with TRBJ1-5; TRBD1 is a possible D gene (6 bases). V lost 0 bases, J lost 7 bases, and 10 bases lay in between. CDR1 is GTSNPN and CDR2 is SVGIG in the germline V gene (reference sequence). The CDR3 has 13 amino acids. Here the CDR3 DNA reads TGTGCCTGGAGTGTACAGGGCAGGCAGCCCCAGCATTTT. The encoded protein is CAWSVQGRQPQHF.

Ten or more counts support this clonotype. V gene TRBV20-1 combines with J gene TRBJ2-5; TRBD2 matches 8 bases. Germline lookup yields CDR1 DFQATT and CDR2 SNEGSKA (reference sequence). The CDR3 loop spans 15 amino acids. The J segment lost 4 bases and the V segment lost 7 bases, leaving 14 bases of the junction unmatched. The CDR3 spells CSVCCNAGGPETQYF. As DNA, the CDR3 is TGCAGTGTTTGCTGCAACGCGGGGGGCCCAGAGACCCAGTACTTC.

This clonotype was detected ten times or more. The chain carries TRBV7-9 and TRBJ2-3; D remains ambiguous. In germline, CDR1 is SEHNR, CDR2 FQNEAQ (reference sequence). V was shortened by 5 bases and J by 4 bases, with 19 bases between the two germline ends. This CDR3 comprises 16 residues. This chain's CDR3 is CASSPPPSVSPDTQYF. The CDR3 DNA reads TGTGCCAGCAGCCCACCGCCCTCTGTCAGTCCAGATACGCAGTATTTT.

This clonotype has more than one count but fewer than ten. The CDR3, as DNA: TGTGCTAGTGGTTTGTTTCAGGGTGGTACGAACTATGGCTACACCTTC. Translated: CASGLFQGGTNYGYTF. J is TRBJ1-2 and V is TRBV12-5; TRBD1 might be the D (5 bases). The CDR3 runs 16 residues. Deletions cut 2 bases from V and 2 bases from J, with 15 bases between. Germline lookup yields CDR1 LGHNT and CDR2 FRNRAP.